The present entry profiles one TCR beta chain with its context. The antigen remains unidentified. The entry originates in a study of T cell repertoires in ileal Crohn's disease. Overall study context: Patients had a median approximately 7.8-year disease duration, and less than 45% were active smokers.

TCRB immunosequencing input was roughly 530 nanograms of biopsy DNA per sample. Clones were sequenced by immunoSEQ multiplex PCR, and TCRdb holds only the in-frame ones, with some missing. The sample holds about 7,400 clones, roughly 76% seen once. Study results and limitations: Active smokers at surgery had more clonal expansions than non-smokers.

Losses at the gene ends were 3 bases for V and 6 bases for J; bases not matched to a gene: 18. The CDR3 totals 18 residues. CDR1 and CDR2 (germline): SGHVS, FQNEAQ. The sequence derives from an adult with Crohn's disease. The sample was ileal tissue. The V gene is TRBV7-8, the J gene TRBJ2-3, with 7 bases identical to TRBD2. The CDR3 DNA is TGTGCCAGCAGCTTCCCCACCAGACTAGCTTCGCGATCCGATACGCAGTATTTT. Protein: CASSFPTRLASRSDTQYF. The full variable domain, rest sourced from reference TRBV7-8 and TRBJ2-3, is GAGVSQSPRYKVAKRGQDVALRCDPISGHVSLFWYQQALGQGPEFLTYFQNEAQLDKSGLPSDRFFAERPEGSVSTLKIQRTQQEDSAVYLCASSFPTRLASRSDTQYFGPGTRLTVL.